This is a list of T cell receptor beta chains from one sample in a study of radiotherapy plus CTLA-4 blockade in lung cancer. Sequencing used immunoSEQ multiplex PCR; TCRdb keeps in-frame clones, though not all of them. Altogether 90,000 to 100,000 clones are present, approximately 72% being singletons, with the ten largest covering roughly 3.1%. The starting material was peripheral blood, obtained from a patient treated with radiotherapy plus ipilimumab. The receptors come from a human donor with non-small cell lung cancer who had a partial response to radiotherapy plus ipilimumab. Some clones in this sample may be carry-over from other donors' samples. Both conserved end residues are trimmed from each CDR3. Size values are once, few and many counts, or a class for expanded clones, and some rows have none.

v_call	j_call	clone_size	cdr3_aa
TRBV6-5	TRBJ2-7	few	ASSYSRRDRVYEQY
TRBV4-1	TRBJ2-3	few	ASSQERSGGRKDTQY
TRBV6-6	TRBJ2-7	-	ASSYLAGSGEQY
TRBV4-3	TRBJ1-5	-	ASSQDLSGGNQPQH
TRBV5-1	TRBJ2-3	-	ASSERGGSTDTQY
TRBV7-6	TRBJ1-2	-	ASSPGHDNYGYT
TRBV6-1	TRBJ1-2	-	ASSTNGELGYT
TRBV5-1	TRBJ2-2	-	ASLGGSLTNTGELF
TRBV7-8	TRBJ1-1	once	ASSSNIQGAAEAF
TRBV19	TRBJ2-5	-	ASSDQGGRDQETQY
TRBV6-5	TRBJ2-7	-	ASSYSLRVSSYEQY
TRBV4-1	TRBJ2-1	-	ASSQDSDNEQF
TRBV5-6	TRBJ2-7	-	ASSLFQYEQY
TRBV7-8	TRBJ2-5	-	ASSLSPRGETQY
TRBV11-3	TRBJ2-1	-	ASSPGLATYNEQF
TRBV10-3	TRBJ2-3	-	AIAGVTDTQY
TRBV11-3	TRBJ1-3	-	ASSPDKGNTIY
TRBV7-6	TRBJ2-1	-	ASTHDPPGLAETNEQF
TRBV27	TRBJ2-3	-	ASSSSRLAGPSTDTQY
TRBV20-1	TRBJ2-3	-	SATTGDTQY
TRBV5-4	TRBJ2-7	-	ASSLYRGLYEQY
TRBV19	TRBJ1-4	-	ASSMATGGNEKLF
TRBV7-8	TRBJ2-2	once	ASSLPASGGLRRELF
TRBV28	TRBJ2-1	-	ASRDRTYNEQF
TRBV5-5	TRBJ2-7	-	ASSLDTAYEQY
TRBV28	-	few	ASSSPSGAPYEQY
TRBV7-9	TRBJ1-1	-	ASRTWGDRLSEAF
TRBV9	TRBJ2-7	-	ASSAVGGAREQY
TRBV30	TRBJ1-1	-	AWRGGNTEAF
TRBV7-9	TRBJ2-1	-	ASSLRLRADVGEQF
TRBV11-3	TRBJ2-1	-	ASSLEPQGPLSYNEQF
TRBV9	TRBJ2-3	-	ASSVQALGTQY
TRBV4-2	TRBJ2-1	once	ASSQEVVGAGNEQF